This T cell receptor beta chain was identified in a study of CD8 T cells in Susac syndrome. The germline V gene encodes CDR1 SQVTM and CDR2 ANQGSEA. V was pared by 0 bases and J by 7 bases, with 3 bases of the junction left unmatched. CDR3 length equals 14 residues. RNA was extracted with the RNeasy kit, and a quantity of about 0.45 to 1 ug was reverse transcribed using random hexamers. TCRdb reanalysed the immunoSEQ multiplex PCR reads using MiXCR and keeps one entry per CDR3 protein. The table shows approximately 220,000 distinct CDR3 sequences, with about 95% occurring only once. Sequences were obtained from CD4+ T cells from PBMCs. J is TRBJ1-4 and V is TRBV29-1; TRBD1 matches 9 bases. The source is a human donor with multiple sclerosis. CDR3 residues: CSVEDPDRGEKLFF. The CDR3 DNA sequence: TGCAGCGTTGAAGATCCGGACAGGGGTGAAAAACTGTTTTTT.